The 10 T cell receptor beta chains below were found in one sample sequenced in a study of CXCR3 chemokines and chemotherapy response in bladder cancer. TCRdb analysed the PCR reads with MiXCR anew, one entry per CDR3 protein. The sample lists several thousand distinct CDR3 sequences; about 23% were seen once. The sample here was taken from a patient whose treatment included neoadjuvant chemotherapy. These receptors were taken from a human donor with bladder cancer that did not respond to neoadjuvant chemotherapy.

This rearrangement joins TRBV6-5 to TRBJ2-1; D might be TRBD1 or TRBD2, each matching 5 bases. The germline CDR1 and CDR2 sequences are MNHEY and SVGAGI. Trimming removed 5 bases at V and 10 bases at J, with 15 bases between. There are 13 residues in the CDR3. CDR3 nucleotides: TGTGCCAGCAGTACCGGGACGTTAGCGGAGCAGTTCTTC. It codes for CASSTGTLAEQFF.

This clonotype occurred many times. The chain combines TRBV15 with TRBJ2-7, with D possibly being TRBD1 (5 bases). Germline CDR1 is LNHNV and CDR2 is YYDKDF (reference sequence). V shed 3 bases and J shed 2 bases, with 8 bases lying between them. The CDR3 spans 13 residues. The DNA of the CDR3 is TGTGCCACCAGCAGGGACATTACCTACGAGCAGTACTTC. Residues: CATSRDITYEQYF.

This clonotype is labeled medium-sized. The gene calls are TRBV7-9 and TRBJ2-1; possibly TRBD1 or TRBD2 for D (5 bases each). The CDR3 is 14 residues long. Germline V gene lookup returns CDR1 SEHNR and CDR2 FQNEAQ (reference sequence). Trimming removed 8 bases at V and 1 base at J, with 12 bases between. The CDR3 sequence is CASSGLISYNEQFF. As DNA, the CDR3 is TGTGCCAGCTCGGGGCTCATTTCCTACAATGAGCAGTTCTTC.

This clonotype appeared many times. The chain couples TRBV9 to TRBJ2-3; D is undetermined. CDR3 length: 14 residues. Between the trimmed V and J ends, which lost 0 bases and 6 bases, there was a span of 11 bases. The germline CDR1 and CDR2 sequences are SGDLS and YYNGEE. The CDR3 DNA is TGTGCCAGCAGCGTAGCTACGCCCGCCGATACGCAGTATTTT. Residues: CASSVATPADTQYF.

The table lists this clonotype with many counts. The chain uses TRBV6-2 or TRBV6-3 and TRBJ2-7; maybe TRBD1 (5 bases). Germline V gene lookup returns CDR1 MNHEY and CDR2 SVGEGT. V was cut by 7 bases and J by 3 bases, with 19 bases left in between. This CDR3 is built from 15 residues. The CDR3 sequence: CASTYSPGLNYEQYF. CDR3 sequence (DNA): TGTGCCAGCACCTATTCCCCAGGGTTGAACTACGAGCAGTACTTC.

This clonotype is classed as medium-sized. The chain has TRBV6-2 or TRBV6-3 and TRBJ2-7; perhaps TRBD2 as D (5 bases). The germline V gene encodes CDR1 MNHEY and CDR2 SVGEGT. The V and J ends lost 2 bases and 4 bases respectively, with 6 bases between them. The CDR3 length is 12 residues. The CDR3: CASSYPGYEQYF. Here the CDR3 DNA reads TGTGCCAGCAGTTACCCGGGATACGAGCAGTACTTC.

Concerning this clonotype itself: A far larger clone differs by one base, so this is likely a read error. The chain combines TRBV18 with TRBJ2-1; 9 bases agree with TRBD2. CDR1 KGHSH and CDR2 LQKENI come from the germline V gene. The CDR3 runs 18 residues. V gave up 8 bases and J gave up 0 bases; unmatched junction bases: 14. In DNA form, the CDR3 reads TGTGCCAGCAGCTTTAAGGGGACTAGCACTTCCTCCTACAATGAGCAGTTCTTC. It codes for CASSFKGTSTSSYNEQFF.

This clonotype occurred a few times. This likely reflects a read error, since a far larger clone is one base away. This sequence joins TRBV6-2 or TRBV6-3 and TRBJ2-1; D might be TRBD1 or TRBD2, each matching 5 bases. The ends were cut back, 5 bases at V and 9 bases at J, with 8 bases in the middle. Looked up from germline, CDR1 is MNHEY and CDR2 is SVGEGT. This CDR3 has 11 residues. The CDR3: CASSVGTEQFF. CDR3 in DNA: TGTGCCAGCAGTGTGGGGACTGAGCAGTTCTTC.

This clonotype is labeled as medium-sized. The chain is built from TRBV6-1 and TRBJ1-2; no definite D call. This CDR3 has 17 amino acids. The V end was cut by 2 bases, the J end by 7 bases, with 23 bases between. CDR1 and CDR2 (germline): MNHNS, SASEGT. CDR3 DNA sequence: TGTGCCAGCAGTGAATTGGCACGCGGGCATTTTTCCGGTGGCTACACCTTC. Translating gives CASSELARGHFSGGYTF.

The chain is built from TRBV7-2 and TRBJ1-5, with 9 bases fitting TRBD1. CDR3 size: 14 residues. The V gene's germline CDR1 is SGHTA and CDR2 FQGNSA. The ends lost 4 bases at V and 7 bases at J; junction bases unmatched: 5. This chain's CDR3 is CASSSRQGGQPQHF. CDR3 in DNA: TGTGCCAGCAGCTCACGACAGGGGGGGCAGCCCCAGCATTTT.